This is a list of T cell receptor beta chains from one sample in a study of blood T cell repertoires in COVID-19. Libraries were prepared by immunoSEQ multiplex PCR; TCRdb keeps only in-frame clonotypes and omits some of them. The data show some 220,000 clones, over 60% seen once. The material sequenced was peripheral blood. The receptors shown here come from a woman aged 65 to 85 with acute or convalescent COVID-19. Both conserved end residues are part of each CDR3. The order of the fields is V gene, D gene, J gene, clone size, CDR3 DNA, CDR3 protein. A D gene is named only where the DNA matches it firmly. For some rows the clone size is stated as once, few or many, or as a class when expanded; others skip it.

>TRBV2|TRBD2|TRBJ2-5|.
TGTGCCAGCGACGGTAGCGGGGAGACCCAGTACTTC
CASDGSGETQYF
>TRBV21-1|.|TRBJ2-5|once
TGTGCCAGGGCGGGGCTAGAGACCCAGTACTTC
CARAGLETQYF
>TRBV12-5|.|TRBJ1-4|once
TGTGCTAGTGGTTTTGCCCAGACAGGTTTTAATGAAAAACTGTTTTTT
CASGFAQTGFNEKLFF
>TRBV4-3|.|TRBJ2-7|.
TGCGCCAGCAGACAAGCCCCCGGGACTTCCTACGAGCAGTACTTC
CASRQAPGTSYEQYF
>TRBV5-8|TRBD1|TRBJ1-1|.
TGTGCCAGCAGCTTGGAGGGACAGGGGCGGACTGAAGCTTTCTTT
CASSLEGQGRTEAFF
>TRBV10-3|TRBD2|TRBJ2-1|.
TGTGCCATCAGTGTAGGTGTCGGGCTAGCGGCAAACAATGAGCAGTTCTTC
CAISVGVGLAANNEQFF
>TRBV6-1|TRBD1|TRBJ2-1|.
TGTGCCAGCAGTGATTACAGGGGGCTGGGGGAGCAGTTCTTC
CASSDYRGLGEQFF
>TRBV15|.|TRBJ1-3|.
TGTGCCACCAGCAGGCGGGCTGAAATCGGAAACACCATATATTTT
CATSRRAEIGNTIYF
>TRBV6-2/TRBV6-3|.|TRBJ1-5|few
TGTGCCAGCAGTTACTCCACAGTCAATCAGCCCCAGCATTTT
CASSYSTVNQPQHF
>TRBV10-1|TRBD1|TRBJ2-2|few
TGCGCCAGCAGTGACCAGGGGACAGGGTCCACCGGGGAGCTGTTTTTT
CASSDQGTGSTGELFF
>TRBV7-8|.|TRBJ1-2|once
TGTGCCAGCACCTTTTGGACCGGGACAACTAACTATGGCTACACCTTC
CASTFWTGTTNYGYTF
>TRBV7-8|TRBD1|TRBJ2-5|.
TGTGCCAGCAGCTTTCCCCCAGGGGGTAGGGAGACCCAGTACTTC
CASSFPPGGRETQYF
>TRBV3-1/TRBV3-2|TRBD1|TRBJ1-2|.
TGTGCCAGCACCGATACAGGGGCTAGGGGTGGCTACACCTTC
CASTDTGARGGYTF
>TRBV7-2|.|TRBJ2-1|.
TGTGCCAGCAGCTTACAGCGGTACAATGAGCAGTTCTTC
CASSLQRYNEQFF
>TRBV3-1/TRBV3-2|.|TRBJ2-7|few
TGTGCCAGCGCACGTTTGGAGGGCGAGCAGTACTTC
CASARLEGEQYF
>TRBV6-2/TRBV6-3|.|TRBJ1-4|.
TGTGCCAGCAGCCAGATTAACAGTGAAAAACTGTTTTTT
CASSQINSEKLFF
>TRBV19|.|TRBJ1-5|few
TGTGCCAGTAGTACGCGGCTTGTGAGCAATCAGCCCCAGCATTTT
CASSTRLVSNQPQHF
>TRBV12-3/TRBV12-4|.|TRBJ2-3|.
TGTGCCAGCAATCCAGGGGTTCCAGATACGCAGTATTTT
CASNPGVPDTQYF
>TRBV5-4|.|TRBJ2-3|.
TGTGCCAGCAGAATATCTATGGGGCCAGATACGCAGTATTTT
CASRISMGPDTQYF
>TRBV27|.|TRBJ2-7|.
TGTGCCAGCAGTATTACTAGGAACTCCTACGAGCAGTACTTC
CASSITRNSYEQYF
>TRBV13|TRBD2|TRBJ2-1|few
TGTGCCAGCAGCTTAGGCCTAGCGGGGTTTTCCTACAATGAGCAGTTCTTC
CASSLGLAGFSYNEQFF
>TRBV5-1|.|TRBJ1-2|once
TGCGCCAGCAGCTTGAAAGGGGATGACTATGGCTACACCTTC
CASSLKGDDYGYTF